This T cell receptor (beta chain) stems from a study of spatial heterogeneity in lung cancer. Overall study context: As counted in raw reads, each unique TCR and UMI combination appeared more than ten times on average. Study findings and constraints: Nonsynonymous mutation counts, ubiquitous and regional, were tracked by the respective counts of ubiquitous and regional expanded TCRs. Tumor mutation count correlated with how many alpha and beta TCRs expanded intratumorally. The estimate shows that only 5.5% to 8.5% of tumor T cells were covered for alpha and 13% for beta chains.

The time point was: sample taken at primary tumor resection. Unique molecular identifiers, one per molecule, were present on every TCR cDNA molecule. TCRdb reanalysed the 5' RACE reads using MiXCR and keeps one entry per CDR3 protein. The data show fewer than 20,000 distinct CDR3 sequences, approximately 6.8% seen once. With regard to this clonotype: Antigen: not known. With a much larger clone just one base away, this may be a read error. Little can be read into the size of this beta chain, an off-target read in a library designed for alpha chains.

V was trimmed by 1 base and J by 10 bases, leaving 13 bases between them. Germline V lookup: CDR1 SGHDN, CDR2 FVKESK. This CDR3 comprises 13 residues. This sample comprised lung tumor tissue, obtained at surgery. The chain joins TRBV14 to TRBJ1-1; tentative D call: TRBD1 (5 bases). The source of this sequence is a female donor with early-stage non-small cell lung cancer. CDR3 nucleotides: TGTGCCAGCAGCCAAGGGGACGGCCGTGCAGCTTTCTTT. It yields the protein CASSQGDGRAAFF.